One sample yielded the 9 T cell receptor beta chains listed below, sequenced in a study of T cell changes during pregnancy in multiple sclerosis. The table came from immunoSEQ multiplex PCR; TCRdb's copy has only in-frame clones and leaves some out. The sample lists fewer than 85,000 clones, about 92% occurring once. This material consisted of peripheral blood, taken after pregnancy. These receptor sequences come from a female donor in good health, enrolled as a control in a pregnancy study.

The CDR3 sequence is CASSFGGRAVPPLHF. The DNA for the CDR3 is TGTGCCAGCAGCTTCGGGGGTAGGGCGGTTCCACCCCTCCACTTT. The chain is built from TRBV5-4 and TRBJ1-6, with a possible D match to TRBD1 (5 bases). The CDR3 contains 15 residues. Trimming left V 2 bases short and J 11 bases short, with 17 bases between. Germline V CDR1 and CDR2: SGHNT, YYREEE (reference sequence).

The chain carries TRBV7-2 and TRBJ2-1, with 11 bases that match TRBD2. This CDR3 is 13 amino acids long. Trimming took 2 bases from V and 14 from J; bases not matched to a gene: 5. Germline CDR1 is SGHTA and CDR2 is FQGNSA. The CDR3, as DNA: TGTGCCAGCAGCTTAAGTTCGACTAGCGGGGAGTTCTTC. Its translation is CASSLSSTSGEFF.

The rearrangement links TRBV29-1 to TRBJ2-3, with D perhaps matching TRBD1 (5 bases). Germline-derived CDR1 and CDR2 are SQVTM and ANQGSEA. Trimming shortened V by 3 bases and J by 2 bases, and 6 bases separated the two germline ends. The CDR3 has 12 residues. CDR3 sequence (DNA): TGCAGCGTTGACAGGGACACAGATACGCAGTATTTT. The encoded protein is CSVDRDTDTQYF.

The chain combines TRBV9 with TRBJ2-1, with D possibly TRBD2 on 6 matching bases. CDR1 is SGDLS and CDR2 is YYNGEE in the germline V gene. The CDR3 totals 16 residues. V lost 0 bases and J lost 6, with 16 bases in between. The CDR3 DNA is TGTGCCAGCAGCGTAGCACTCGGGGGAGCGGTCAATGAGCAGTTCTTC. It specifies CASSVALGGAVNEQFF. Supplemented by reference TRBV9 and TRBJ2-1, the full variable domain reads DSGVTQTPKHLITATGQRVTLRCSPRSGDLSVYWYQQSLDQGLQFLIQYYNGEERAKGNILERFSAQQFPDLHSELNLSSLELGDSALYFCASSVALGGAVNEQFFGPGTRLTVL.

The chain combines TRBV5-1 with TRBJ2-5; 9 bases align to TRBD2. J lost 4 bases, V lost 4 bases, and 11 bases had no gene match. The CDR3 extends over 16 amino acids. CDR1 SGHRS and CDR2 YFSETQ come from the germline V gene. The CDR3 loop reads CASSGGSGGPRETQYF. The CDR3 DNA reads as TGCGCCAGCAGCGGTGGCAGCGGGGGGCCCAGAGAGACCCAGTACTTC. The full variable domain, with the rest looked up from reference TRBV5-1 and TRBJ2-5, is KAGVTQTPRYLIKTRGQQVTLSCSPISGHRSVSWYQQTPGQGLQFLFEYFSETQRNKGNFPGRFSGRQFSNSRSEMNVSTLELGDSALYLCASSGGSGGPRETQYFGPGTRLLVL.

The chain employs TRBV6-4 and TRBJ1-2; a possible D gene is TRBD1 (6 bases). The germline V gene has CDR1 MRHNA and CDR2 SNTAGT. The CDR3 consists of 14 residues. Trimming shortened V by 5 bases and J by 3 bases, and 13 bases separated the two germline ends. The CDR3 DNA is TGTGCCAGCAGTCCCTTCAGGGGAGACTATGGCTACACCTTC. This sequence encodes CASSPFRGDYGYTF.

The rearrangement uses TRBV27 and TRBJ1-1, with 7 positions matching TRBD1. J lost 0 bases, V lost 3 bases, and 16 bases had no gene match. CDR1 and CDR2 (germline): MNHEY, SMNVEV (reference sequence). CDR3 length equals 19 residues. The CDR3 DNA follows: TGTGCCAGCAGTTTTAGGCGGACCAGGGGGATCCTAATGAACACTGAAGCTTTCTTT. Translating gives CASSFRRTRGILMNTEAFF.

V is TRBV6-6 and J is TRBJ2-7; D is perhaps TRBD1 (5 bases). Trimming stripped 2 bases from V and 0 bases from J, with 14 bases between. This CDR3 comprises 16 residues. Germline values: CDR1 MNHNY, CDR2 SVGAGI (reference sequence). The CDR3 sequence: CASSYGAPDVSYEQYF. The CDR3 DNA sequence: TGTGCCAGCAGTTACGGGGCTCCAGACGTCTCCTACGAGCAGTACTTC.

CDR3 protein: CASSFSRPSGLAGNSPYEQYF. The CDR3 region has the DNA TGTGCCAGCAGCTTCTCACGCCCTTCGGGACTAGCGGGGAATAGCCCCTACGAGCAGTACTTC. The rearrangement joins TRBV7-3 to TRBJ2-7; TRBD2 matches at 13 bases. There are 21 residues in the CDR3. V lost 3 bases, J lost 2 bases, and 19 bases stayed unmatched. CDR1 and CDR2 from the germline V gene are SGHTA and FQGTGA.